One and the same sample provided the 27 T cell receptor beta chains below, sequenced in a study of blood T cell repertoires in COVID-19. Libraries were prepared by immunoSEQ multiplex PCR; TCRdb keeps only in-frame clonotypes and omits some of them. The sample contains about 23,000 clones, around 90% of which appear only once. What was sequenced was peripheral blood. The receptor source for this set is a human donor in a cohort sampled during active COVID-19.

This clone was detected once. The gene calls are TRBV18 and TRBJ1-1; D is undetermined. V lost 4 bases and J lost 0, with 15 bases in between. This CDR3 spans 16 amino acids. Germline V CDR1 and CDR2: KGHSH, LQKENI. In nucleotides, the CDR3 is TGTGCCAGCTCACAGGTAAACGGGTTGATGAACACTGAAGCTTTCTTT. Encoded protein: CASSQVNGLMNTEAFF. Full variable domain (rest looked up from reference TRBV18 and TRBJ1-1): NAGVMQNPRHLVRRRGQEARLRCSPMKGHSHVYWYRQLPEEGLKFMVYLQKENIIDESGMPKERFSAEFPKEGPSILRIQQVVRGDSAAYFCASSQVNGLMNTEAFFGQGTRLTVV.

V is TRBV10-3 and J is TRBJ2-1; TRBD1 agrees at 8 bases. Germline V gene data show CDR1 as ENHRY and CDR2 as SYGVKD. The junction had 5 bases not matched to a gene; V was cut back by 3 bases and J by 4 bases. The CDR3 runs 15 residues. The CDR3 DNA reads as TGTGCCATCAGTGATTCGGGACAGGTATACAATGAGCAGTTCTTC. It translates to CAISDSGQVYNEQFF.

The CDR3 reads CASSQEGASNSPLHF. In DNA, the CDR3 is TGCGCCAGCAGCCAAGAGGGGGCAAGTAATTCACCCCTCCACTTT. The chain couples TRBV4-1 to TRBJ1-6, with TRBD1 as a possible D gene (6 bases). The CDR3 covers 15 residues. Germline CDR1 is MGHRA and CDR2 is YSYEKL. V dropped 0 bases and J dropped 6 bases, with 9 bases sitting between them.

V usage is TRBV5-1 and J usage is TRBJ2-1; 8 nucleotides agree with TRBD1. Trimming cost V 4 bases and J 4 bases; bases outside gene matches: 13. In germline, CDR1 is SGHRS, CDR2 YFSETQ. This CDR3 contains 17 residues. The CDR3 loop reads CASSTAGGAMDYNEQFF. CDR3 in DNA: TGCGCCAGCAGCACCGCAGGGGGCGCGATGGATTACAATGAGCAGTTCTTC. Looking up the rest from reference TRBV5-1 and TRBJ2-1 gives the full variable domain: KAGVTQTPRYLIKTRGQQVTLSCSPISGHRSVSWYQQTPGQGLQFLFEYFSETQRNKGNFPGRFSGRQFSNSRSEMNVSTLELGDSALYLCASSTAGGAMDYNEQFFGPGTRLTVL.

This clone was counted between two and nine times. This chain joins TRBV18 and TRBJ2-6, with a tentative D call TRBD2 (5 bases). Germline lookup yields CDR1 KGHSH and CDR2 LQKENI. There are 19 residues in the CDR3. V was trimmed by 2 bases and J by 2 bases, leaving 19 bases between them. CDR3 protein: CASSPEGTKTAAGANVLTF. The DNA of the CDR3 is TGTGCCAGCTCACCAGAGGGCACTAAAACTGCTGCTGGGGCCAACGTCCTGACTTTC.

V gene TRBV5-4 combines with J gene TRBJ2-5, with D possibly matching TRBD1 (6 bases). The germline V gene has CDR1 SGHNT and CDR2 YYREEE (reference sequence). The germline V and J ends were trimmed by 0 bases and 1 base, with 7 bases remaining between them. This CDR3 has 14 residues. DNA for the CDR3: TGTGCCAGCAGCTTGGACAGGGTCCAAGAGACCCAGTACTTC. Translated: CASSLDRVQETQYF.

V and J are TRBV14 and TRBJ1-2; 8 positions agree with TRBD1. The CDR3 is made up of 13 amino acids. The V gene end was trimmed by 4 bases and the J gene end by 4 bases; junction bases not matched to a gene: 2. Germline V lookup: CDR1 SGHDN, CDR2 FVKESK. CDR3 DNA sequence: TGTGCCAGCAGCCTCGGACAGGGCTATGGCTACACCTTC. Amino acids: CASSLGQGYGYTF.

This chain links TRBV7-9 with TRBJ2-7; D is perhaps TRBD1 (6 bases). The length of the CDR3 is 15 residues. Germline assignment: CDR1 SEHNR and CDR2 FQNEAQ (reference sequence). Trimming removed 0 bases at V and 2 bases at J, with 11 bases between. The CDR3 bases are TGTGCCAGCAGCTTAGCAGGACAGCCGCCCTACGAGCAGTACTTC. Translating gives CASSLAGQPPYEQYF.

This chain joins TRBV6-4 and TRBJ2-3; perhaps TRBD2 as D (5 bases). The V gene lost 3 bases and the J gene lost 2 bases, with 12 bases spanning the gap. The CDR3 extends over 15 amino acids. The germline CDR1 and CDR2 sequences are MRHNA and SNTAGT. CDR3 region: CASSESSVPTDTQYF. The CDR3 coding sequence is TGTGCCAGCAGTGAAAGTAGCGTTCCCACAGATACGCAGTATTTT.

Details on this clone: Other DNA sequences within the sample encode an identical CDR3. The rearrangement uses TRBV5-1 and TRBJ2-7, with 9 bases aligning to TRBD2. CDR1 is SGHRS, CDR2 YFSETQ, per germline. J was trimmed by 6 bases and V by 5 bases; bases with no gene match: 12. The CDR3 length is 15 residues. The CDR3 DNA follows: TGCGCCAGCAGGGGACTCGCGGGGGGGCCGGGCGAGCAGTACTTC. Its protein is CASRGLAGGPGEQYF.

The chain joins TRBV7-3 to TRBJ1-1; D may be TRBD1 (5 bases). Trimming took off 2 bases at V and 7 bases at J, with 11 bases between the two ends. CDR3 length equals 13 residues. CDR1 and CDR2 (germline): SGHTA, FQGTGA. The CDR3 nucleotides read TGTGCCAGCAGCTTAGGTGGGGGGATTGAAGCTTTCTTT. This encodes CASSLGGGIEAFF.

The V gene is TRBV9, the J gene TRBJ2-7; TRBD1 is a possible D gene (6 bases). The V gene lost 5 bases and the J gene lost 5 bases, with 17 bases spanning the gap. CDR1 is SGDLS, CDR2 YYNGEE, per germline. The CDR3 spans 14 residues. In DNA form, the CDR3 reads TGTGCCAGCAGTCCGGGACCGCACAGGGACGAGCAGTACTTC. Translated: CASSPGPHRDEQYF.

V gene TRBV10-2 combines with J gene TRBJ2-6; 10 positions agree with TRBD1. The CDR3 is made up of 19 amino acids. With 3 bases clipped from V and 3 bases from J, the junction kept 11 bases outside the gene matches. Per the germline V gene, CDR1 is WSHSY and CDR2 is SAAADI. CDR3: CASSDPFGQGVGGANVLTF. The CDR3, as DNA: TGCGCCAGCAGTGACCCCTTTGGACAGGGGGTAGGTGGGGCCAACGTCCTGACTTTC.

This clone has just one count. The genes are TRBV6-4 and TRBJ2-1, with D uncertain. Germline V CDR1 and CDR2: MRHNA, SNTAGT. The CDR3 totals 16 residues. The V end lost 0 bases, the J end lost 0 bases, and 9 bases lay between the germline ends. The CDR3 is CASSDSWRSSYNEQFF. The CDR3 DNA is TGTGCCAGCAGTGACTCGTGGCGGAGCTCCTACAATGAGCAGTTCTTC.

The chain joins TRBV12-3 or TRBV12-4 to TRBJ1-2; D is unclear. V lost 4 bases and J lost 8, with 8 bases in between. The CDR3 has 11 residues. The CDR3 loop reads CASSSTGGYTF. The CDR3, as DNA: TGTGCCAGCAGTTCTACCGGGGGCTACACCTTC.

The rearrangement links TRBV3-1 (or the pseudogene TRBV3-2) to TRBJ1-2; 7 nucleotides line up with TRBD1. The CDR3 runs to 15 residues. V dropped 0 bases and J dropped 5; count of bases not matched to a gene: 6. CDR1 is LGHDT and CDR2 is YNNKEL in the germline V gene (reference sequence). The CDR3 here is CASSQEGRGSYGYTF. The CDR3 DNA reads TGTGCCAGCAGCCAAGAAGGCAGGGGGAGTTATGGCTACACCTTC.

V gene TRBV29-1 combines with J gene TRBJ2-1, with TRBD2 matching over 10 bases. This CDR3 contains 13 residues. The junction had 7 bases not matched to a gene; V was cut back by 4 bases and J by 10 bases. Germline lookup yields CDR1 SQVTM and CDR2 ANQGSEA. Here the CDR3 reads CSVGSGGAREQFF. DNA of the CDR3: TGCAGCGTTGGAAGCGGGGGGGCGCGGGAGCAGTTCTTC.

This chain links TRBV6-5 with TRBJ1-2, with TRBD1 matching over 7 bases. The CDR3 contains 14 residues. Germline V lookup: CDR1 MNHEY, CDR2 SVGAGI. V lost 6 bases, J lost 0 bases, and 4 bases stayed unmatched. The CDR3 nucleotides read TGTGCCAGCAGACCCGGACAGGCTAACTATGGCTACACCTTC. As protein: CASRPGQANYGYTF.

The sample holds a few counts of this clone. V gene TRBV9 combines with J gene TRBJ2-3; perhaps TRBD2 as D (6 bases). V was trimmed by 4 bases and J by 3 bases, leaving 12 bases between them. The germline V gene has CDR1 SGDLS and CDR2 YYNGEE. The CDR3 is 14 amino acids. The CDR3 here is CASSLGGGTDTQYF. The CDR3 nucleotides are TGTGCCAGCAGCCTGGGGGGAGGAACAGATACGCAGTATTTT.

This chain joins TRBV7-2 and TRBJ2-1, with 9 bases identical to TRBD1. The CDR3 covers 14 residues. CDR1 and CDR2 from the germline V gene are SGHTA and FQGNSA. Losses at the gene ends were 1 base for V and 12 bases for J; bases not matched to a gene: 7. For the CDR3, the DNA is TGTGCCAGCAGCTTAGTACAGGGGGCGGAACGGCAGTTCTTC. The encoded protein is CASSLVQGAERQFF.

CDR3 loop: CSVEAEGPPYGYTF. The DNA for the CDR3 is TGCAGCGTTGAGGCGGAGGGTCCGCCCTATGGCTACACCTTC. This chain connects TRBV29-1 to TRBJ1-2; D gene ambiguous. The CDR3 extends over 14 amino acids. The germline CDR1 and CDR2 sequences are SQVTM and ANQGSEA. With 3 bases removed from V and 4 bases from J, the gap between germline ends came to 15 bases.

The chain links TRBV7-3 to TRBJ2-2; TRBD2 is a possible D gene (6 bases). CDR3 length equals 16 residues. Germline CDR1 and CDR2: SGHTA and FQGTGA. Trimming cost V 5 bases and J 4 bases, with 17 bases left between them. This CDR3 reads CASSPSAGPSTGELFF. Here the CDR3 DNA reads TGTGCCAGCAGCCCCAGCGCGGGGCCGAGCACCGGGGAGCTGTTTTTT.

This chain links TRBV19 with TRBJ1-6; D gene unclear. Trimming took off 6 bases at V and 7 bases at J, with 7 bases between the two ends. Per germline, CDR1 LNHDA and CDR2 SQIVND (reference sequence). This CDR3 is 12 amino acids long. The CDR3, as DNA: TGTGCCAGTAGCCCCAGGAATTCACCCCTCCACTTT. Translated, it gives CASSPRNSPLHF.

This clone was observed a single time. This chain uses TRBV10-3 with TRBJ2-7; TRBD1 aligns across 10 bases. Per germline, CDR1 ENHRY and CDR2 SYGVKD. This CDR3 region has 13 residues. J lost 5 bases, V lost 6 bases, and 4 bases had no gene match. The CDR3 spells CAISPGTGDEQYF. CDR3 nucleotides: TGTGCCATCAGCCCCGGGACAGGGGACGAGCAGTACTTC.

The V and J genes are TRBV4-1 and TRBJ1-1, with D tentatively TRBD1 (5 bases). The CDR3 consists of 16 residues. With 0 bases removed from V and 1 base from J, the gap between germline ends came to 12 bases. Germline assignment: CDR1 MGHRA and CDR2 YSYEKL. The CDR3 region has the DNA TGCGCCAGCAGCCAAGATATAGCAGGACAGAACACTGAAGCTTTCTTT. The encoded protein is CASSQDIAGQNTEAFF.

The V call is TRBV5-1, the J call TRBJ2-1, with D possibly TRBD2 on 7 matching bases. The germline V gene has CDR1 SGHRS and CDR2 YFSETQ. V gave up 0 bases and J gave up 4 bases, with 17 bases separating them. The CDR3 is 17 residues long. The CDR3 DNA reads as TGCGCCAGCAGCTTGGGTAACGTGCGGGGGCCGTACAATGAGCAGTTCTTC. This codes for CASSLGNVRGPYNEQFF.

The rearrangement links TRBV12-5 to TRBJ1-2; the match to TRBD1 covers 7 bases. There are 13 residues in the CDR3. Trimming at V came to 7 bases and at J to 1 base, leaving 3 bases not matched to a gene. The germline V gene encodes CDR1 LGHNT and CDR2 FRNRAP. The CDR3 region is CASARDSNYGYTF. The CDR3 nucleotides read TGTGCTAGTGCCCGGGACAGTAACTATGGCTACACCTTC.